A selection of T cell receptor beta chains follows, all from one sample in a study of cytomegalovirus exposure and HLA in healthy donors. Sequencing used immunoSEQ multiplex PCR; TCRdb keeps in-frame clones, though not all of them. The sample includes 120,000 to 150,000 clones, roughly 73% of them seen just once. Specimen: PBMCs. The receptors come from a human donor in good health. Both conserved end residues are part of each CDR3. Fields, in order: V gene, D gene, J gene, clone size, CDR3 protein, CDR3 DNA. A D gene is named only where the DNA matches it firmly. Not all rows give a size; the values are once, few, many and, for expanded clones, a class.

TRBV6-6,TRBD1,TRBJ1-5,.,CASSTGTGRRSQPQHF,TGTGCCAGCAGTACGGGGACAGGGAGAAGAAGTCAGCCCCAGCATTTT
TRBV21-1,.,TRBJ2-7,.,CASKKPPGNSYEQYF,TGTGCCAGCAAAAAGCCCCCAGGAAATTCCTACGAGCAGTACTTC
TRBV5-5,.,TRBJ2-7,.,CASRGRGAVEQYF,TGTGCCAGCAGGGGGAGGGGGGCGGTCGAGCAGTACTTC
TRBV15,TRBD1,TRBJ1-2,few,CATSRVRTGGHGYTF,TGTGCCACCAGCAGAGTCCGGACAGGGGGCCATGGCTACACCTTC
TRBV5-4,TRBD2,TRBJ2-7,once,CASSLRRGGAQNEQYF,TGTGCCAGCAGCTTGCGGCGCGGGGGGGCCCAGAACGAGCAGTACTTC
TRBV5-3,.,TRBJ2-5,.,CARSLRETQYF,TGTGCCAGAAGCTTGCGGGAGACCCAGTACTTC
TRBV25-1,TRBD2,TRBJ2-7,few,CASSEYGSGGFNEQYF,TGTGCCAGCAGTGAATACGGTAGCGGGGGGTTCAACGAGCAGTACTTC
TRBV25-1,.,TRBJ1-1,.,CASSEGPGLVTEAFF,TGTGCCAGCAGTGAAGGTCCCGGGTTGGTCACTGAAGCTTTCTTT
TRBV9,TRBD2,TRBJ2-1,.,CASSVGAGGLNEQFF,TGTGCCAGCAGCGTAGGGGCGGGGGGGCTGAATGAGCAGTTCTTC
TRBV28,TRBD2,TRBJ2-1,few,CASSQTSGRRLGNEQFF,TGTGCCAGCAGCCAAACTAGCGGGAGACGATTAGGTAATGAGCAGTTCTTC
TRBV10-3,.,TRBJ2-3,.,CAITQRTAVSTDTQYF,TGTGCCATCACCCAGAGGACAGCAGTTAGCACAGATACGCAGTATTTT
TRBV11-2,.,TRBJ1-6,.,CASSFLDNSPLHF,TGTGCCAGCAGCTTCCTAGATAATTCACCCCTCCACTTT
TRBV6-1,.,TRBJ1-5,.,CASSPREGDQPQHF,TGTGCCAGCAGCCCACGGGAGGGAGATCAGCCCCAGCATTTT
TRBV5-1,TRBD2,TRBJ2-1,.,CASSGGTTREQFF,TGCGCCAGCAGCGGAGGGACTACCAGAGAGCAGTTCTTC